Below, 29 T cell receptor beta chains from the same sample are listed, as sequenced in a study of blood T cell repertoires in COVID-19. Sequencing used immunoSEQ multiplex PCR; TCRdb keeps in-frame clones, though not all of them. The repertoire holds 300,000 to 400,000 clones, with more than 70% as singletons. Specimen: peripheral blood. Receptor source: a woman aged 70-85 years with COVID-19, enrolled during active disease.

V and J are TRBV2 and TRBJ1-1; weak D call: TRBD1 (6 bases). The CDR3 spans 13 residues. The V end was cut by 9 bases, the J end by 4 bases, with 15 bases between. In germline, CDR1 is SNHLY, CDR2 FYNNEI. The CDR3 DNA follows: TGTGCCAGTAAGGAGCACAGGGCCACTGAAGCTTTCTTT. Translating it yields CASKEHRATEAFF.

The chain recombines TRBV5-1 with TRBJ1-5; TRBD1 is a possible D gene (5 bases). V lost 0 bases to trimming and J lost 0 bases, with 13 bases between them. Germline lookup yields CDR1 SGHRS and CDR2 YFSETQ. The CDR3 sequence is 17 residues long. The CDR3 DNA sequence: TGCGCCAGCAGCTTGGCCTGGGTTGGGGCTAGCAATCAGCCCCAGCATTTT. Protein: CASSLAWVGASNQPQHF.

This clone has just one count. The chain uses TRBV6-2 or TRBV6-3 and TRBJ1-1; 8 bases line up with TRBD1. CDR3 length: 14 residues. CDR1 MNHEY and CDR2 SVGEGT come from the germline V gene. Trimming at V came to 4 bases and at J to 1 base, leaving 2 bases not matched to a gene. CDR3 in DNA: TGTGCCAGCAGTTGGGGACAGGCGAACACTGAAGCTTTCTTT. Its protein is CASSWGQANTEAFF.

The gene calls are TRBV9 and TRBJ2-2; D is unresolved. The CDR3 length is 12 residues. The V and J ends lost 3 bases and 6 bases respectively, with 6 bases between them. Germline values: CDR1 SGDLS, CDR2 YYNGEE. The CDR3 loop is CASSDAAGELFF. CDR3 nucleotide sequence: TGTGCCAGCAGCGATGCGGCCGGGGAGCTGTTTTTT.

The rearrangement links TRBV5-1 to TRBJ2-3; TRBD1 might be the D (5 bases). CDR3 length: 16 amino acids. Per the germline V gene, CDR1 is SGHRS and CDR2 is YFSETQ. The ends were cut back, 0 bases at V and 1 base at J, with 12 bases in the middle. For the CDR3, the DNA is TGCGCCAGCAGCTTGGCTTCCAGGGCCGGCACAGATACGCAGTATTTT. This codes for CASSLASRAGTDTQYF. Using reference TRBV5-1 and TRBJ2-3 for the parts outside the CDR3, the full variable domain is KAGVTQTPRYLIKTRGQQVTLSCSPISGHRSVSWYQQTPGQGLQFLFEYFSETQRNKGNFPGRFSGRQFSNSRSEMNVSTLELGDSALYLCASSLASRAGTDTQYFGPGTRLTVL.

Comments on this clone: A single base separates this from a much larger clone, so it may be a read error. The chain is built from TRBV6-5 and TRBJ1-4, with 10 bases that match TRBD1. The CDR3 runs to 14 residues. CDR1 is MNHEY, CDR2 SVGAGI, per germline. With 6 bases clipped from V and 5 bases from J, the junction kept 3 bases outside the gene matches. The DNA of the CDR3 is TGTGCCAGCAGCCGGACAGGGGGGAATGAAAAACTGTTTTTT. Translation gives CASSRTGGNEKLFF.

V usage is TRBV29-1 and J usage is TRBJ2-1, with 10 bases aligning to TRBD2. With V trimmed by 1 base and J by 0 bases, 0 bases remained unmatched. CDR1 is SQVTM and CDR2 is ANQGSEA in the germline V gene. The CDR3 sequence is 15 residues long. The CDR3, as DNA: TGCAGCGTTGAAGGGACTAGCGGCTCCTACAATGAGCAGTTCTTC. Translating gives CSVEGTSGSYNEQFF.

The count of this clone is one. The CDR3 here is CASSVSAGAYYEQYF. The DNA for the CDR3 is TGTGCCAGCAGCGTATCAGCGGGGGCCTACTACGAGCAGTACTTC. The chain uses TRBV9 and TRBJ2-7; 8 nucleotides line up with TRBD2. The CDR3 covers 15 residues. Trimming removed 1 base from V and 3 bases from J; junction bases left unmatched: 6. CDR1 and CDR2 (germline): SGDLS, YYNGEE.

The chain carries TRBV11-2 and TRBJ2-7, with D tentatively TRBD1 (6 bases). This CDR3 is built from 16 residues. Trimming removed 5 bases at V and 0 bases at J, with 17 bases between. Germline V CDR1 and CDR2: SGHAT, FQNNGV. The CDR3 reads CASSLSSDSISYEQYF. The CDR3 DNA sequence: TGTGCCAGCAGCCTTTCTTCGGACAGTATCTCCTACGAGCAGTACTTC.

The V call is TRBV2, the J call TRBJ1-2, with 11 bases lining up with TRBD1. The CDR3 runs 13 residues. Trimming removed 6 bases from V and 5 bases from J; junction bases left unmatched: 2. CDR1 and CDR2 (germline): SNHLY, FYNNEI. The CDR3 loop is CASRGTGGYGYTF. The CDR3 DNA follows: TGTGCCAGCAGGGGGACAGGGGGGTATGGCTACACCTTC.

This clone was seen only a few times. Other DNA sequences within the sample encode an identical CDR3. The gene calls are TRBV30 and TRBJ2-7; 7 bases are a match to TRBD2. This CDR3 spans 11 amino acids. Trimming took 2 bases from V and 7 from J; bases not matched to a gene: 2. CDR1 is GTSNPN and CDR2 is SVGIG in the germline V gene (reference sequence). CDR3 DNA: TGTGCCTGGAGTTGGGGGGGGGAGCAGTACTTC. Encoded protein: CAWSWGGEQYF.

This clone appeared a single time. The junction shows a germline mismatch at one end, possibly a read error. The V and J genes are TRBV15 and TRBJ1-1; TRBD1 agrees at 7 bases. This CDR3 has 15 amino acids. CDR1 LNHNV and CDR2 YYDKDF come from the germline V gene (reference sequence). CDR3 in amino acids: CATNREAGGNTEAFF. Written as DNA, the CDR3 is TGTGCCACCAACAGAGAAGCAGGGGGGAACACTGAAGCTTTCTTT.

The genes are TRBV27 and TRBJ1-4; weak D call: TRBD1 (5 bases). Germline assignment: CDR1 MNHEY and CDR2 SMNVEV (reference sequence). The CDR3 loop spans 16 amino acids. V lost 6 bases and J lost 2, with 16 bases in between. The CDR3 bases are TGTGCCAGCAGCAAAGGGCAGGGAACCACTAATGAAAAACTGTTTTTT. Amino acids: CASSKGQGTTNEKLFF.

The V call is TRBV6-5, the J call TRBJ1-1; possible D gene TRBD1, 5 bases. Trimming removed 10 bases from V and 0 bases from J, with 12 bases in between. Germline assignment: CDR1 MNHEY and CDR2 SVGAGI. CDR3 length: 13 amino acids. CDR3 amino acids: CATSRQMNTEAFF. CDR3 bases: TGTGCCACCTCGCGACAGATGAACACTGAAGCTTTCTTT.

The rearrangement links TRBV2 to TRBJ1-5; D gene uncertain. The V end lost 5 bases, the J end lost 0 bases, and 5 bases lay between the germline ends. Germline V CDR1 and CDR2: SNHLY, FYNNEI. The CDR3 runs 13 residues. The CDR3 nucleotides are TGTGCCAGCAGTCTAAATAGCAATCAGCCCCAGCATTTT. Its translation is CASSLNSNQPQHF. The full variable domain, completed using reference TRBV2 and TRBJ1-5, is EPEVTQTPSHQVTQMGQEVILRCVPISNHLYFYWYRQILGQKVEFLVSFYNNEISEKSEIFDDQFSVERPDGSNFTLKIRSTKLEDSAMYFCASSLNSNQPQHFGDGTRLSIL.

This rearrangement joins TRBV19 to TRBJ1-1; 7 bases match TRBD1. The germline V gene has CDR1 LNHDA and CDR2 SQIVND (reference sequence). V gave up 5 bases and J gave up 1 base; unmatched junction bases: 7. This CDR3 spans 15 amino acids. This CDR3 is CASSGRQGWNTEAFF. The CDR3 bases are TGTGCCAGTAGTGGGAGACAGGGTTGGAACACTGAAGCTTTCTTT.

This clone showed up just once. V gene TRBV9 combines with J gene TRBJ1-2, with 10 bases aligning to TRBD1. The V and J ends lost 3 bases and 7 bases, in that order; junction bases with no gene match: 6. The CDR3 spans 14 residues. CDR1 and CDR2 (germline): SGDLS, YYNGEE. Here the CDR3 DNA reads TGTGCCAGCAGCGCCGACAGGGGGCACGGTGGCTACACCTTC. Translating it yields CASSADRGHGGYTF.

In DNA, the CDR3 is TGTGCCAGTAGTCCGCTTCCAGGTACTAATGAAAAACTGTTTTTT. Protein product: CASSPLPGTNEKLFF. This chain connects TRBV19 to TRBJ1-4; D remains ambiguous. The CDR3 extends over 15 amino acids. V was pared by 5 bases and J by 2 bases, with 12 bases between. Per germline, CDR1 LNHDA and CDR2 SQIVND (reference sequence).

This sequence joins TRBV5-1 and TRBJ2-7; 11 bases are shared with TRBD1. Losses at the gene ends were 4 bases for V and 5 bases for J; bases not matched to a gene: 5. This CDR3 has 14 residues. Germline values: CDR1 SGHRS, CDR2 YFSETQ. CDR3 in DNA: TGCGCCAGCAGCCACAGGACAGGGGGCGACGAGCAGTACTTC. Protein sequence: CASSHRTGGDEQYF.

Regarding this clone: Other DNA sequences of this sample code for an identical CDR3. This chain joins TRBV19 and TRBJ2-5; D is ambiguous. The V end was cut by 2 bases, the J end by 4 bases, with 5 bases between. Germline lookup yields CDR1 LNHDA and CDR2 SQIVND (reference sequence). The CDR3 runs 12 residues. CDR3 sequence: CASSILGETQYF. The DNA for the CDR3 is TGTGCCAGTAGTATACTAGGAGAGACCCAGTACTTC.

This clone came up once. The rearrangement uses TRBV9 and TRBJ1-1, with no clear D. Germline CDR1 SGDLS, CDR2 YYNGEE. Trimming took off 0 bases at V and 8 bases at J, with 11 bases between the two ends. CDR3 length: 13 residues. The CDR3 DNA is TGTGCCAGCAGCGTAGTAGACACATCGGAAGCTTTCTTT. It specifies CASSVVDTSEAFF.

This chain uses TRBV18 with TRBJ1-1; the D gene is possibly TRBD1 (5 bases). The germline V gene has CDR1 KGHSH and CDR2 LQKENI. Trimming left V 0 bases short and J 3 bases short, with 11 bases between. This CDR3 contains 15 residues. The CDR3 nucleotides read TGTGCCAGCTCACCACCGGGGGGAAGGTACACTGAAGCTTTCTTT. Protein product: CASSPPGGRYTEAFF.

This clone was detected once. The chain carries TRBV7-9 and TRBJ2-3; D is possibly TRBD1 (5 bases). The CDR3 spans 17 residues. Trimming stripped 3 bases from V and 2 bases from J, with 18 bases between. Germline V gene data show CDR1 as SEHNR and CDR2 as FQNEAQ (reference sequence). In nucleotides, the CDR3 is TGTGCCAGCAGCTTTCCCCACTCGGCGACAGACACAGATACGCAGTATTTT. Translation gives CASSFPHSATDTDTQYF. Variable domain in full (rest from reference TRBV7-9 and TRBJ2-3): DTGVSQNPRHKITKRGQNVTFRCDPISEHNRLYWYRQTLGQGPEFLTYFQNEAQLEKSRLLSDRFSAERPKGSFSTLEIQRTEQGDSAMYLCASSFPHSATDTDTQYFGPGTRLTVL.

This rearrangement joins TRBV27 to TRBJ1-2; D not certain. Germline V gene data show CDR1 as MNHEY and CDR2 as SMNVEV (reference sequence). V lost 3 bases and J lost 6, with 11 bases in between. This CDR3 spans 13 amino acids. CDR3 DNA: TGTGCCAGCAGTTTCTCTGGTTCGGATGGCTACACCTTC. This sequence encodes CASSFSGSDGYTF.

The chain has TRBV15 and TRBJ1-3; no firm D call. The CDR3 is 13 residues long. Per germline, CDR1 LNHNV and CDR2 YYDKDF (reference sequence). Deletions cut 5 bases from V and 2 bases from J, with 7 bases between. The CDR3 loop is CATSVDTGNTIYF. The CDR3 DNA reads TGTGCCACCAGCGTAGATACTGGAAACACCATATATTTT.

This clone has only a few counts. The chain uses TRBV19 and TRBJ2-1; 7 bases match TRBD1. Germline CDR1 LNHDA, CDR2 SQIVND (reference sequence). The ends lost 6 bases at V and 4 bases at J; junction bases unmatched: 9. The CDR3 consists of 15 residues. The DNA of the CDR3 is TGTGCCAGTAGCCGGTTTACAGGGGTGTACAATGAGCAGTTCTTC. Amino acids: CASSRFTGVYNEQFF.

This clone was seen a single time. The chain recombines TRBV9 with TRBJ2-3, with 7 bases that match TRBD2. J gave up 0 bases and V 2 bases, and 3 bases lay outside the gene matches. The CDR3 loop spans 15 amino acids. The germline V gene encodes CDR1 SGDLS and CDR2 YYNGEE. The CDR3 is CASSVSGASTDTQYF. CDR3 nucleotide sequence: TGTGCCAGCAGCGTCAGCGGGGCCAGCACAGATACGCAGTATTTT.

The rearrangement uses TRBV11-3 and TRBJ2-1; perhaps TRBD1 as D (8 bases). The germline V and J ends were trimmed by 5 bases and 4 bases, with 15 bases remaining between them. CDR3 length equals 15 residues. CDR1 and CDR2 (germline): SGHNT, YENEEA. CDR3 DNA: TGTGCCAGCAGCAGCGGGACAGGTCTTTACAATGAGCAGTTCTTC. It is translated as CASSSGTGLYNEQFF.

This rearrangement joins TRBV5-1 to TRBJ2-5, with TRBD2 as a possible D gene (6 bases). V lost 0 bases and J 4 bases, leaving 13 bases between the germline ends. The CDR3 is 15 residues long. The germline V gene has CDR1 SGHRS and CDR2 YFSETQ. The CDR3 loop reads CASSLEGLARETQYF. Written as DNA, the CDR3 is TGCGCCAGCAGCTTGGAGGGCCTAGCGAGAGAGACCCAGTACTTC.